This TCR beta chain was sequenced in a study of shared clonotypes between healthy human individuals (dated by TCRdb to about 2020). Some background on the complete study: The cohort included three men and two women between 18 and 49 years of age. For each donor, CD4 naive and CD4 memory were each given three plates, CD8 naive was given two plates, and CD8 memory was given one plate. To estimate repertoire size and how much clonotype sharing occurs between individuals, the study deeply sequenced the blood TCR repertoires of several healthy adults. To increase sequencing depth and limit assay-specific biases, different laboratories used diverse techniques to prepare libraries and sequence TCR repertoires. Each donor's leukapheresis produced roughly between roughly 0.9 and 9 billion PBMCs. Study-level results and caveats: Rarefaction of sorted-subset datasets indicated incomplete sequencing despite the large sequencing depth. Sampling was restricted to blood, and TCR repertoires in tissues likely differ from the TCR repertoires found in blood. Naive subsets generally had larger estimated clonotype richness than memory subsets did. When a handful of donors were compared, the shared fraction of clonotypes was about 5% for naive CD4, over 3% for naive CD8, 2.3% for memory CD4, and 0.35% to 0.4% for memory CD8. Because the study included only a small number of donors, the genetic and exposure-history diversity represented was limited. Based on pairwise subsampling, the degree of clonotype sharing among donors was expected to be affected by sequencing depth. Compared with non-shared clonotypes, the clonotypes found in all four sorted-subset donors had higher generation probabilities.

Using the deep immunoSEQ assay, TCR CDR3 regions were amplified from genomic DNA by multiplex PCR. Extracted genomic DNA from each cell subset was spread evenly across all wells of several immunoSEQ 96-well plates, with each plate serving as a replicate. For sorted subsets, approximately 210 ng genomic DNA, equal to about 30,000 T cell genomes, was loaded into each replicate PCR. Purified libraries were quantified with a Qubit 3.0 fluorometer, sized on a Bioanalyzer 2100, and re-quantified with the KAPA Library Quantification kit. Each immunoSEQ 96-well plate was sequenced on its own single-read 150-cycle Illumina NextSeq 550 flow cell. In the paper's pipeline: Because the immunoSEQ output held only junctional sequences and lacked quality scores, the filtering could not match the filtering applied to full-length reads. To assign V/J genes and CDR3, sequences were annotated using PyIR, a Python wrapper for IgBLAST v1.9, with IMGT germline references. Reads were removed for weak V/J assignments (E-value above 1e-6), missing CDR3, stop codons, out-of-frame junctions, or ambiguous translated residues. A V3J clonotype was defined by an identical inferred V gene, J gene, and CDR3 amino acid sequence. Percentage overlap between repertoires was calculated by dividing the number of shared unique clonotypes by the size of the smaller repertoire. RTK rarefaction, the Chao1 estimator, and Recon v2.1 estimates of unobserved clonotypes were used to assess repertoire richness. OLGA was used to compute generation probabilities for all TCRbeta clonotypes that the gDNA method yielded from a handful of donors. TCRdb mirrors the immuneACCESS table, restricted to in-frame sequences. Some clones are absent from its copies; in checked studies, under half trace to an unresolved V gene, and the reason for the others is unknown. Clone size and the V and J calls come from that table; the DNA yielded D and trimming. This sample holds 950,000 to 1,100,000 clones; roughly 75% were observed only once. About 1.5% of the sample belongs to the ten largest clones.

The CDR3 runs 13 residues from the cysteine to the phenylalanine. The CDR3 DNA has 39 bases and is translated from base 1. The CDR1 and CDR2 encoded by the germline V gene are ENHRY and SYGVKD. V lost 10 bases and J lost 0 bases; the stretch between them is 10 bases long. The donors were healthy, HIV-negative adults who had no recently reported acute infections or vaccinations. Every donor was a Caucasian adult living in Nashville, Tennessee, USA. CD4+ T cells were enriched through magnetic negative selection, after which naive cells were positively selected on CD45RA and the remaining negative fraction served as the memory subset. Blood was obtained by leukapheresis, after which PBMCs were separated by Ficoll-Histopaque density gradient centrifugation and cryopreserved in liquid nitrogen vapor phase. Analytical flow cytometry was used to check the purity and quantity of every magnetically sorted T cell population. Each sorted fraction had its genomic DNA isolated and then quantified by UV absorbance on a Nanodrop 2000c.

As regards this clone: No cognate antigen has been identified for it. Per-nucleotide qualities are absent, and no much larger clonotype sits a single base away.

The receptor's source is a man between 18 and 35 years old in good health. This chain is built from TRBV10-3 and TRBJ1-5, with TRBD1 tentatively as D gene (5 bases match). Input material: memory CD4+ T cells sorted from blood. The cell subset or site label of this sample denotes: CD45RA-negative fraction. The CDR3 region has the sequence CATQGFSNQPQHF. The DNA reads TGTGCCACCCAGGGATTTAGCAATCAGCCCCAGCATTTT.